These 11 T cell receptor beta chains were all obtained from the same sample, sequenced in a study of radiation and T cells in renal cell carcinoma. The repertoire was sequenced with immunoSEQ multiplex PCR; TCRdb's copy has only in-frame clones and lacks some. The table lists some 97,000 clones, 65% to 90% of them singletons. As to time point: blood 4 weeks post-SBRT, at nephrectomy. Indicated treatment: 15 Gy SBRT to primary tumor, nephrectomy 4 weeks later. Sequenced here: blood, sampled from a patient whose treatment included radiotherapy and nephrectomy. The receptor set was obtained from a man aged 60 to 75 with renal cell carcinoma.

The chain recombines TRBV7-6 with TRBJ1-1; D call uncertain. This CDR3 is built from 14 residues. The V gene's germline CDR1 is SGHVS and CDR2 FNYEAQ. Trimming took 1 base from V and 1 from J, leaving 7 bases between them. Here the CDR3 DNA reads TGTGCCAGCAGCTTAGGTACTGCGAACACTGAAGCTTTCTTT. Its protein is CASSLGTANTEAFF.

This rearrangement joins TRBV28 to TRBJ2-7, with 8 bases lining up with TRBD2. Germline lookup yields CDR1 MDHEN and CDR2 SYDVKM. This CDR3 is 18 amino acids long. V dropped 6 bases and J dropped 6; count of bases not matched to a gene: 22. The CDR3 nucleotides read TGTGCCAGCAGGAGAAGCGGGAGAGAGGAGGGGTTGTTGGGCGAGCAGTACTTC. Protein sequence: CASRRSGREEGLLGEQYF.

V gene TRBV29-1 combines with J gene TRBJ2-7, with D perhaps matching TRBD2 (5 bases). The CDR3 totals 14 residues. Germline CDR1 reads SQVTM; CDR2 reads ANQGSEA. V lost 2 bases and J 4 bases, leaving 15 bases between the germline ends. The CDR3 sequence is CSVESGRRPYEQYF. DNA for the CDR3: TGCAGCGTTGAATCGGGGAGACGGCCATACGAGCAGTACTTC.

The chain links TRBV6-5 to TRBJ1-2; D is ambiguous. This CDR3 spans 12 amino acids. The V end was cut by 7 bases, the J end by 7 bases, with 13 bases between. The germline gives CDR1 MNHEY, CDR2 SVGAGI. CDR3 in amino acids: CASIGQSGGYTF. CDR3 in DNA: TGTGCCAGCATAGGCCAATCGGGTGGCTACACCTTC.

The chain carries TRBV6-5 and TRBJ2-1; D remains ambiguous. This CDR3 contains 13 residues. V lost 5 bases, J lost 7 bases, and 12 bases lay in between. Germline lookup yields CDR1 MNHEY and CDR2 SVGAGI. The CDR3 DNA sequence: TGTGCCAGCAGTAGGACCCCAAGGAATGAGCAGTTCTTC. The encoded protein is CASSRTPRNEQFF.

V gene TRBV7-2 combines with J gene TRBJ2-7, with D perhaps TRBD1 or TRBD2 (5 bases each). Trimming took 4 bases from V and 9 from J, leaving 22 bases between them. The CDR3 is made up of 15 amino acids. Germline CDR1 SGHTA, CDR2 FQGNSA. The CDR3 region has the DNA TGTGCCAGCAGCTACTACTCGGTGGGGGTACGGGGGCAGTACTTC. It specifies CASSYYSVGVRGQYF.

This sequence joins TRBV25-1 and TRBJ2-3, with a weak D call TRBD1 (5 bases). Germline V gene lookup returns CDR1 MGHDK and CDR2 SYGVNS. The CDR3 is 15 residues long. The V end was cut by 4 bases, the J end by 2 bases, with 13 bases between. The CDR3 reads CASSVTRQFTDTQYF. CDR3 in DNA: TGTGCCAGCAGTGTTACCCGACAGTTCACAGATACGCAGTATTTT.

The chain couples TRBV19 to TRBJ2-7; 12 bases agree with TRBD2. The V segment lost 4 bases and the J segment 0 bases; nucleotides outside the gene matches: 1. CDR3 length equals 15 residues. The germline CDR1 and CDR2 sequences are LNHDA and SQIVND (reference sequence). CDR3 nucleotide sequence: TGTGCCAGTAGTAAGACTAGCGGGAGCTCCTACGAGCAGTACTTC. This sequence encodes CASSKTSGSSYEQYF. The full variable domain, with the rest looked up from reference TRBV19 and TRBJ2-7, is DGGITQSPKYLFRKEGQNVTLSCEQNLNHDAMYWYRQDPGQGLRLIYYSQIVNDFQKGDIAEGYSVSREKKESFPLTVTSAQKNPTAFYLCASSKTSGSSYEQYFGPGTRLTVT.

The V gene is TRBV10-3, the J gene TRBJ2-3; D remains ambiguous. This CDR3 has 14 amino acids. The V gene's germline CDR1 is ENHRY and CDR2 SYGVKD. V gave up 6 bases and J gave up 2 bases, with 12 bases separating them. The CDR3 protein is CAISLGTDTDTQYF. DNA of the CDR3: TGTGCCATCAGCCTCGGCACTGACACAGATACGCAGTATTTT.

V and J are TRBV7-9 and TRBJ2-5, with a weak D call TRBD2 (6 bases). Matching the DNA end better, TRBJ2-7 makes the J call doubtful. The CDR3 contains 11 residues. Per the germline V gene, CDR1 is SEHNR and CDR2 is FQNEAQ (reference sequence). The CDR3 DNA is TGTGCCAGCAGGGGGGGTTACGAGCAGTACTTC. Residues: CASRGGYEQYF.

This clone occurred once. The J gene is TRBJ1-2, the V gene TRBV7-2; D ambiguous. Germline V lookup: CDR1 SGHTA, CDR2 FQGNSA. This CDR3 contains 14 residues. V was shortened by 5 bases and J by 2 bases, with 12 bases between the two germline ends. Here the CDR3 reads CASSPPGYNYGYTF. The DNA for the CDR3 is TGTGCCAGCAGCCCTCCCGGGTACAACTATGGCTACACCTTC.